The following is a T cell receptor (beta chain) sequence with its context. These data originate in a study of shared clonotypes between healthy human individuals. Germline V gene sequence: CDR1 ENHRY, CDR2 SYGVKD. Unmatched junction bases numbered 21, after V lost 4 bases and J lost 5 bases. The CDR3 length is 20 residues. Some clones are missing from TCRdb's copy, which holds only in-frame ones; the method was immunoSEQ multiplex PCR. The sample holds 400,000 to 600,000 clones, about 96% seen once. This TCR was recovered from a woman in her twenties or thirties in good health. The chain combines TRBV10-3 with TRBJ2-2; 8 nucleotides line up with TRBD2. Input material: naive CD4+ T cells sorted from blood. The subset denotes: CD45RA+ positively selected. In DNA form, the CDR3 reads TGTGCCATCAGTGCACCTTCTTTCAGCGGGAGAAAACAGTGGACCGGGGAGCTGTTTTTT. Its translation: CAISAPSFSGRKQWTGELFF.